One sample yielded the 11 T cell receptor beta chains listed below, sequenced in a study of cytomegalovirus exposure and HLA in healthy donors. The PCR contained 60 Vbeta and 13 Jbeta primers. Only in-frame clones appear in the TCRdb table, and some are missing; sequencing was by immunoSEQ multiplex PCR. The data hold some 150,000 clones, with approximately 90% observed a single time. Sequencing was carried out using PBMCs. The receptors were sampled from a woman in her 30s in good health and CMV-seronegative.

V gene TRBV2 combines with J gene TRBJ2-7; 10 positions match TRBD1. The CDR3 length is 12 residues. Trimming took 11 bases from V and 2 from J; bases not matched to a gene: 3. Germline CDR1 SNHLY, CDR2 FYNNEI. CDR3 DNA sequence: TGTGCCGGGACAGGGGTAACCTACGAGCAGTACTTC. Protein: CAGTGVTYEQYF.

The chain uses TRBV4-1 and TRBJ2-5; TRBD1 matches at 9 bases. The closer fit of TRBJ2-7 to the DNA end suggests the J call may be wrong. Germline loops: CDR1 MGHRA, CDR2 YSYEKL. The CDR3 length is 13 residues. CDR3 in amino acids: CASSRDRDYEQYF. The CDR3 nucleotides are TGCGCCAGCAGCCGGGACAGGGACTACGAGCAGTACTTC.

The rearrangement joins TRBV18 to TRBJ2-7; D is ambiguous. There are 15 residues in the CDR3. Trimming left V 6 bases short and J 4 bases short, with 19 bases between. Germline assignment: CDR1 KGHSH and CDR2 LQKENI. The CDR3 region is CASSPLAARGYEQYF. The CDR3 nucleotides are TGTGCCAGCTCCCCGCTGGCGGCTCGAGGATACGAGCAGTACTTC. Based on the CDR3 plus reference TRBV18 and TRBJ2-7, the full variable domain is NAGVMQNPRHLVRRRGQEARLRCSPMKGHSHVYWYRQLPEEGLKFMVYLQKENIIDESGMPKERFSAEFPKEGPSILRIQQVVRGDSAAYFCASSPLAARGYEQYFGPGTRLTVT.

The rearrangement joins TRBV5-1 to TRBJ2-7, with a weak D call TRBD2 (6 bases). This CDR3 is 14 amino acids long. V lost 6 bases and J lost 4, with 17 bases in between. Germline V CDR1 and CDR2: SGHRS, YFSETQ. The CDR3 DNA reads as TGCGCCAGCACTGGCGGTGGGGGGTCGTACGAGCAGTACTTC. This translates into CASTGGGGSYEQYF.

To note about this clone: Other nucleotide sequences from this sample produce the same CDR3. The chain employs TRBV11-3 and TRBJ1-3; 9 bases match TRBD1. The CDR3 is 15 amino acids. Germline CDR1 and CDR2: SGHNT and YENEEA. V lost 5 bases, J lost 2 bases, and 4 bases stayed unmatched. This CDR3 is CASSPGQGPGNTIYF. The CDR3 nucleotides are TGTGCCAGCAGCCCGGGACAGGGACCTGGAAACACCATATATTTT.

The V call is TRBV7-8, the J call TRBJ2-1, with D possibly matching TRBD2 (7 bases). Germline V gene sequence: CDR1 SGHVS, CDR2 FQNEAQ. With 3 bases removed from V and 1 base from J, the gap between germline ends came to 13 bases. The length of the CDR3 is 16 residues. The CDR3 loop is CASSLRGRQSYNEQFF. The CDR3, as DNA: TGTGCCAGCAGCTTGCGGGGGCGACAGTCCTACAATGAGCAGTTCTTC. The full variable domain, with the rest looked up from reference TRBV7-8 and TRBJ2-1, is GAGVSQSPRYKVAKRGQDVALRCDPISGHVSLFWYQQALGQGPEFLTYFQNEAQLDKSGLPSDRFFAERPEGSVSTLKIQRTQQEDSAVYLCASSLRGRQSYNEQFFGPGTRLTVL.

In the case of this clone: Other DNA sequences from this sample encode an identical CDR3 as well. The rearrangement links TRBV5-1 to TRBJ2-7; 12 bases are a match to TRBD2. CDR1 and CDR2 from the germline V gene are SGHRS and YFSETQ. This CDR3 spans 15 amino acids. J lost 2 bases, V lost 4 bases, and 4 bases had no gene match. The CDR3 region is CASSPGLAGPYEQYF. CDR3 bases: TGCGCCAGCAGCCCCGGACTAGCGGGGCCCTACGAGCAGTACTTC.

The gene calls are TRBV5-1 and TRBJ2-3, with TRBD2 as a possible D gene (5 bases). The CDR3 length is 15 residues. Trimming cost V 0 bases and J 1 base, with 9 bases left between them. The germline V gene encodes CDR1 SGHRS and CDR2 YFSETQ. The CDR3 sequence is CASSLGERGTDTQYF. For the CDR3, the DNA is TGCGCCAGCAGCTTGGGGGAGAGGGGCACAGATACGCAGTATTTT.

V and J are TRBV7-3 and TRBJ2-2, with TRBD1 matching over 9 bases. Per the germline V gene, CDR1 is SGHTA and CDR2 is FQGTGA. CDR3 length equals 15 residues. Trimming took 2 bases from V and 5 from J; bases not matched to a gene: 3. In nucleotides, the CDR3 is TGTGCCAGCAGCTTAGGGACAGGGTGGACCGGGGAGCTGTTTTTT. Translated, it gives CASSLGTGWTGELFF.

The chain has TRBV30 and TRBJ1-5, with D perhaps TRBD1 (5 bases). V was trimmed by 4 bases and J by 2 bases, leaving 12 bases between them. CDR1 and CDR2 (germline): GTSNPN, SVGIG (reference sequence). This CDR3 spans 14 amino acids. The CDR3 here is CAWKPQGGNQPQHF. In DNA form, the CDR3 reads TGTGCCTGGAAGCCCCAGGGCGGCAATCAGCCCCAGCATTTT. Full variable domain (rest looked up from reference TRBV30 and TRBJ1-5): SQTIHQWPATLVQPVGSPLSLECTVEGTSNPNLYWYRQAAGRGLQLLFYSVGIGQISSEVPQNLSASRPQDRQFILSSKKLLLSDSGFYLCAWKPQGGNQPQHFGDGTRLSIL.

This clone was found once. The chain combines TRBV19 with TRBJ1-1, with D maybe TRBD1 (5 bases). Deletions cut 5 bases from V and 0 bases from J, with 10 bases between. Germline CDR1 LNHDA, CDR2 SQIVND (reference sequence). This CDR3 contains 14 residues. This chain's CDR3 is CASSGRQMNTEAFF. DNA for the CDR3: TGTGCCAGTAGTGGCCGACAGATGAACACTGAAGCTTTCTTT.